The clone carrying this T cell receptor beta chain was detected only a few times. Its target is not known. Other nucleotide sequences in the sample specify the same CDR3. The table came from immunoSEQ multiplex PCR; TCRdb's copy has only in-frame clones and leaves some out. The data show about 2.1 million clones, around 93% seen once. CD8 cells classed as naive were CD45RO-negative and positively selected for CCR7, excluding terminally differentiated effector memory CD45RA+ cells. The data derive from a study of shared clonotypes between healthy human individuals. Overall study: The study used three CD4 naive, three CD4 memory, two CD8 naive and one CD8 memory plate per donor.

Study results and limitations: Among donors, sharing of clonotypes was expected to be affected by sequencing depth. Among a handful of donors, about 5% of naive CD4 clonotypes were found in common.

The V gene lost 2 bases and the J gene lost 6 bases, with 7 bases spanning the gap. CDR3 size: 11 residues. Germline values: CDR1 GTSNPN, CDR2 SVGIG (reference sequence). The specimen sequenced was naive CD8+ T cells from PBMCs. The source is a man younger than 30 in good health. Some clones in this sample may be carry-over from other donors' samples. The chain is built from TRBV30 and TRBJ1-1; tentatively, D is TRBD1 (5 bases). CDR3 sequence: CAWSWGAEAFF. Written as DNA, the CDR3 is TGTGCCTGGAGTTGGGGGGCTGAAGCTTTCTTT.